Listed below are T cell receptor beta chains from one sample, sequenced in a study of blood T cell repertoires in COVID-19. Only in-frame clones appear in the TCRdb table, and some are missing; sequencing was by immunoSEQ multiplex PCR. Here the sample spans 25,000 to 30,000 clones, 75% to 90% being singletons. Sequencing used peripheral blood. All receptors derive from a human donor in a cohort sampled during active COVID-19. Each CDR3 is given without its conserved first and last residue.

12	TRBV19	TRBJ2-6	ASERGTGANVLT
12	TRBV7-9	TRBJ2-7	ASAPGQGASEQY
12	TRBV10-3	TRBJ1-1	AIRTTGGVTEAF
11	TRBV2	TRBJ2-7	ASGGRGVYEQY
12	TRBV7-2	TRBJ2-7	ASSVSGSSYEQY
14	TRBV3-1/TRBV3-2	TRBJ1-3	ASSPWDGTGRNTIY
11	TRBV12-3/TRBV12-4	TRBJ1-1	ASSITGGSEAF
14	TRBV5-6	TRBJ1-3	ASSLGSGQTGNTIY
13	TRBV6-5	TRBJ2-1	ASSPQGLSYNEQF
14	TRBV28	TRBJ2-3	ASTVASGRRTDTQY
12	TRBV7-8	TRBJ2-7	ASSLEERDYEQY
12	TRBV9	TRBJ1-6	ASSVGASNSPLH
13	TRBV10-3	TRBJ1-5	AISETGTGNQPQH
13	TRBV5-4	TRBJ2-3	ATSRGGGAADTQY
14	TRBV23-1	TRBJ2-7	ASSQSEEPASIEQY
12	TRBV28	TRBJ2-7	ASSQSGNFYEQY
11	TRBV5-1	TRBJ2-2	ASSRTVAGELF
12	TRBV6-5	TRBJ1-2	ASSRQGPNYGYT
13	TRBV2	TRBJ1-5	ASRVGQGETQPQH
14	TRBV9	TRBJ1-1	ASSVGQAGVSTEAF
12	TRBV7-9	TRBJ2-3	ASNGDFLTDTQY
13	TRBV5-1	TRBJ1-1	ASSLEAGGNTEAF
12	TRBV28	TRBJ2-3	ASTMGQGSDTQY
13	TRBV4-3	TRBJ2-2	ASSQENRNTGELF
13	TRBV9	TRBJ2-1	ASSEIPGLNNEQF
10	TRBV24-1	TRBJ1-1	ATSETGSRAF
11	TRBV11-2	TRBJ2-2	ASVGWDTGELF
12	TRBV9	TRBJ2-5	ASSVQGAGETQY
13	TRBV7-9	TRBJ2-1	ASSLRVAGLNEQF
12	TRBV4-1	TRBJ2-1	ASSQGGSVNEQF
10	TRBV10-3	TRBJ1-1	AISEGTGTAF
12	TRBV24-1	TRBJ2-5	ATSDPRGGETQY
12	TRBV5-1	TRBJ2-7	ASSWDRENDEQY
12	TRBV5-1	TRBJ2-3	ASSSGQYTDTQY
13	TRBV19	TRBJ1-6	ASRMTGGGDSPLH
15	TRBV7-2	TRBJ2-4	ASSLSHRASSGNIQY
11	TRBV6-5	TRBJ1-1	ASRGLLDTEAF
11	TRBV19	TRBJ1-4	ASNRAKDEKLF
12	TRBV11-3	TRBJ1-1	ASSPDSARTEAF
10	TRBV2	TRBJ1-4	ASTGESWKLF
17	TRBV7-2	TRBJ2-3	ASSSRRTSGAQRLDTQY
13	TRBV27	TRBJ1-2	ASSLTGQGALGYT
12	TRBV4-1	TRBJ2-1	ASSQVGGNNEQF
14	TRBV15	TRBJ2-1	ATSREIAGVYNEQF
14	TRBV7-9	TRBJ2-3	ASSLITSGNKDTQY
11	TRBV6-4	TRBJ2-1	ASSSGIYNEQF
10	TRBV19	TRBJ2-1	ASSLGRGEQF
10	TRBV29-1	TRBJ1-1	SVRQGNTEAF
11	TRBV2	TRBJ2-7	ASSDRLADIPY
14	TRBV6-1	TRBJ2-1	ASSERRRGTYNEQF
15	TRBV7-8	TRBJ1-3	ASSLGSRAADRNTIY
9	TRBV29-1	TRBJ1-1	SARTGTEAF
11	TRBV6-5	TRBJ1-5	ASRPDRVQPQH